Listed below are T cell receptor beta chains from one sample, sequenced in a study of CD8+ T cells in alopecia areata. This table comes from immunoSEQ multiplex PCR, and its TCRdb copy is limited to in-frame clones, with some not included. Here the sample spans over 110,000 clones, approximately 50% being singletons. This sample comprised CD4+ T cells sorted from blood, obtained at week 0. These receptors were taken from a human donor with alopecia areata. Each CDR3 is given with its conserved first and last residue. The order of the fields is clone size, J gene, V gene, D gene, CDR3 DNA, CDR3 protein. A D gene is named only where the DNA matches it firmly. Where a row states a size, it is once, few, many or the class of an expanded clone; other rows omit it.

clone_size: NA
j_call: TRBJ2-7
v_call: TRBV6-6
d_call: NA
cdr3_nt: TGTGCCAGCAGGCCCGGGTTCTCCTACGAGCAGTACTTC
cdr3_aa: CASRPGFSYEQYF

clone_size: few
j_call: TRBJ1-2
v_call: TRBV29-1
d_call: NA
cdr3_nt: TGCAGCGCCGTTGGACTTTTCCGCGACTATGGCTACACCTTC
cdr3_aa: CSAVGLFRDYGYTF

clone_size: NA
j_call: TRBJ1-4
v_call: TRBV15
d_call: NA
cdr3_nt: TGTGCCACCAGCAGAGATCGGGTGTATGAAAAACTGTTTTTT
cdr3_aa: CATSRDRVYEKLFF

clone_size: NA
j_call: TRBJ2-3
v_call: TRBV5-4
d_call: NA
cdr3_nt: TGTGCCAGCAGTTTGGACCCAAACACAGATACGCAGTATTTT
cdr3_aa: CASSLDPNTDTQYF

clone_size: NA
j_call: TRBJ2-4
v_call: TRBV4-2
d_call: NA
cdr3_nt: TGTGCCAGCAGCCAACAACTAGAGACCAAAAACATTCAGTACTTC
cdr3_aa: CASSQQLETKNIQYF

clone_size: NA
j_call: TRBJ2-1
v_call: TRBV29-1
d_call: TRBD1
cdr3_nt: TGCAGCGTTGAAGGTCCTGGGACAGGGTACAATGAGCAGTTCTTC
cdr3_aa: CSVEGPGTGYNEQFF

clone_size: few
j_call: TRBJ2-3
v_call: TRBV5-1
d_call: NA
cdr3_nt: TGCGCCAGCAGCTTGGTGTGGTTGGCTAGCGAGGATACGCAGTATTTT
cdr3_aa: CASSLVWLASEDTQYF

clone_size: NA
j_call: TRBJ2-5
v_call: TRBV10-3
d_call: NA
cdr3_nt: TGTGCCATCAGTGAGCCCGTCTTGTCGGCCCAGTACTTC
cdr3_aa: CAISEPVLSAQYF

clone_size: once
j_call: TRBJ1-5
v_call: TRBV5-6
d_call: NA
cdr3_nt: TGTGCCAGCAGCACGGGCCCGAGGAATCAGCCCCAGCATTTT
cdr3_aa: CASSTGPRNQPQHF

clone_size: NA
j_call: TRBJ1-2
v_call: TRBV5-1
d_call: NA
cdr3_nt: TGCGCCAGCAGACCAGACTCTCAAGGCTATGGCTACACCTTC
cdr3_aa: CASRPDSQGYGYTF

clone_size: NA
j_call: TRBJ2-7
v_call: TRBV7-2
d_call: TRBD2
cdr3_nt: TGTGCCAGCAGCGACGGACTAGCGGGAGGGTCCTACGAGCAGTACTTC
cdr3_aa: CASSDGLAGGSYEQYF

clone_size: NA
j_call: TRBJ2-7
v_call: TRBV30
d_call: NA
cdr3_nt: TGTGCCTGGAGTAGGAGCACCAACTACGAGCAGTACTTC
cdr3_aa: CAWSRSTNYEQYF

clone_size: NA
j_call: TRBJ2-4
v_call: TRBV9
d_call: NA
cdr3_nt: TGTGCCAGCAGCCCGGGGGACATTCAGTACTTC
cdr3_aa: CASSPGDIQYF

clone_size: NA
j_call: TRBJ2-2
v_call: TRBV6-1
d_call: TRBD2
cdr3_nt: TGTGCCAGCAGCCTTAGCGGGAGTTGGGTCGGGGAGCTGTTTTTT
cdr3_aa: CASSLSGSWVGELFF

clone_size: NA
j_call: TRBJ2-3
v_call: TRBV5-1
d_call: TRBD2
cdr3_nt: TGCGCCAGCAGGTCTAGCGGGAGGGGAGAAACAGATACGCAGTATTTT
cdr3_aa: CASRSSGRGETDTQYF

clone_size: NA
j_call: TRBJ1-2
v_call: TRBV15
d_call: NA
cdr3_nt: TGTGCCACCAGCAGCTGGAAGGGAGTGGAGGGCTACACCTTC
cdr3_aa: CATSSWKGVEGYTF

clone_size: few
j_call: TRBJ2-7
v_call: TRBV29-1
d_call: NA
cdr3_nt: TGCAGCGTTGAGGGTCGGGACTACGAGCAGTACTTC
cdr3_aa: CSVEGRDYEQYF

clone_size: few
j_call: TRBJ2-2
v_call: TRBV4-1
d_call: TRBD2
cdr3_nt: TGCGCCAGCAGCCAAGTTGCTAGCGGGAGCACCGGGGAGCTGTTTTTT
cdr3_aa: CASSQVASGSTGELFF

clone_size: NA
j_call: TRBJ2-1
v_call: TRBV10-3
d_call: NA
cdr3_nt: TGTGCCATCAGTGCTGTTTCAGGCGGGACATCCTACAATGAGCAGTTCTTC
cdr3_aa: CAISAVSGGTSYNEQFF

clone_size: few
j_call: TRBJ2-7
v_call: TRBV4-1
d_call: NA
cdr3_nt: TGCGCCAGCAGCAAAGACGCGCGGTACGAGCAGTACTTC
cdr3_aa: CASSKDARYEQYF

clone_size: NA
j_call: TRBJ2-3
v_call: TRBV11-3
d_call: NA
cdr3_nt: TGTGCCAGCAGCCTCAGCGGAGCAAGCACAGATACGCAGTATTTT
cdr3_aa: CASSLSGASTDTQYF

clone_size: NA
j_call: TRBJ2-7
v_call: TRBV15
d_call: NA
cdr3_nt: TGTGCCACCAGCAGAGATAATTGGGATTTAGGGCAGTACTTC
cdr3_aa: CATSRDNWDLGQYF

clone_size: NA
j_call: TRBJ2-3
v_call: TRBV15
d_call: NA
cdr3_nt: TGTGCCACCAGTGCCAGGCAAAGCACAGATACGCAGTATTTT
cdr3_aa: CATSARQSTDTQYF

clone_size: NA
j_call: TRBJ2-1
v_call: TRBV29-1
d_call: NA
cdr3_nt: TGCAGCGAGAGGACCGGGACGGGGGCCAATGAGCAGTTCTTC
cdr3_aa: CSERTGTGANEQFF

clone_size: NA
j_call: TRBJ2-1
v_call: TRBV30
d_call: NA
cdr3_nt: TGTGCCTACAAGTACTTGATTAGGGGGGGCGGGAATGAGCAGTTCTTC
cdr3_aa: CAYKYLIRGGGNEQFF

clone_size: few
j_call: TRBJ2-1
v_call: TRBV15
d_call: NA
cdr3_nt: TGTGCCACCAGCAGAGATCCGAGAGTAGATGAGCAGTTCTTC
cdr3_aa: CATSRDPRVDEQFF

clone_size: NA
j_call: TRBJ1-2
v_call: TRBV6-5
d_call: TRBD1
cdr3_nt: TGTGCCAGCACTTTGGACAGGGGTTCCTATGGCTACACCTTC
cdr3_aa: CASTLDRGSYGYTF

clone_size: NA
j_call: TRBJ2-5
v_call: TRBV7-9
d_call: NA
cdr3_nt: TGTGCCAGCAGCTCAGGGAGGGAGACCCAGTACTTC
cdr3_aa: CASSSGRETQYF

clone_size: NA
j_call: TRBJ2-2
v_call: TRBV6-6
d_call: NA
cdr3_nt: TGTGCCAGCAGTTACTCGCCGACAGCGAACACCGGGGAGCTGTTTTTT
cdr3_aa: CASSYSPTANTGELFF

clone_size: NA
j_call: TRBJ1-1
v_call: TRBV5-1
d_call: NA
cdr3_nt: TGCGCCAGCAGCTTGGATCCCAGGGGAATGAACACTGAAGCTTTCTTT
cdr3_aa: CASSLDPRGMNTEAFF

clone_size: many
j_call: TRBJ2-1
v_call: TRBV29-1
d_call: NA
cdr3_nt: TGCAGCGGTGACAGAGGGTGGGACAATGAGCAGTTCTTC
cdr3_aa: CSGDRGWDNEQFF

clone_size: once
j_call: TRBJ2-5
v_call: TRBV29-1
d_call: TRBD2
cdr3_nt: TGCAGCGTCCATACTAGCGGGAGGTCGTTTAGGACCCAGTACTTC
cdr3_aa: CSVHTSGRSFRTQYF

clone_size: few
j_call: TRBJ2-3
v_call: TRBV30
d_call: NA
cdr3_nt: TGTGCCTGGACACCAGGGTCCATGGCAGATACGCAGTATTTT
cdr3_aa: CAWTPGSMADTQYF

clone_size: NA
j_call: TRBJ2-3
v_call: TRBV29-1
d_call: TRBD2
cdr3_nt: TGCAGCGCCGGCGGGTTAGCGGGAGAGGGGAGAAGGAATACGCAGTATTTT
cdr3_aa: CSAGGLAGEGRRNTQYF

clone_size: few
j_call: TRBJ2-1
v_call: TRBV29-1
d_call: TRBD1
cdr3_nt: TGCAGCGGGGACAGGGGGGACCTCAGTGAGCAGTTCTTC
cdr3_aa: CSGDRGDLSEQFF

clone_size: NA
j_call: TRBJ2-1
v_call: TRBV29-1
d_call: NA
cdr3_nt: TGCAGCGTCCGAGCGAGGGGGGGCAGTACCTACAATGAGCAGTTCTTC
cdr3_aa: CSVRARGGSTYNEQFF

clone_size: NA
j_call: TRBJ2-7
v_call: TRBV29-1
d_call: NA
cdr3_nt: TGCAGCGCCACACAGGCCTGGGGAGAGCAGTACTTC
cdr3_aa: CSATQAWGEQYF

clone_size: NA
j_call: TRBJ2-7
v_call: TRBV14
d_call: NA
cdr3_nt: TGTGCCAGCAGCCGTGGCCACGAGCAGTACTTC
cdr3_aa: CASSRGHEQYF

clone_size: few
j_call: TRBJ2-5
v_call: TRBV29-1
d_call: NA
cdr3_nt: TGCAGCGTCCCCGACAGGAACCAAGAGACCCAGTACTTC
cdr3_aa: CSVPDRNQETQYF

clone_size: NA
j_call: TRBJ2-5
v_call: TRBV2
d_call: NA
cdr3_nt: TGTGCCAGCAGGCGGACGGACAACCAAGAGACCCAGTACTTC
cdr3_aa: CASRRTDNQETQYF

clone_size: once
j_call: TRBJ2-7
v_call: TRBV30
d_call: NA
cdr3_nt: TGTGCCTGGGATGATGGTTTGGTTCGCAGGGCGGACGAGCAGTACTTC
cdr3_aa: CAWDDGLVRRADEQYF

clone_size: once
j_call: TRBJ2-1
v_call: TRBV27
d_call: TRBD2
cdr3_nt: TGTGCCAGCAGTCGACTAGCGGGAGTGGGTGAGCAGTTCTTC
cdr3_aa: CASSRLAGVGEQFF

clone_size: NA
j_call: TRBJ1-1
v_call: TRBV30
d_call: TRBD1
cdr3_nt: TGTGCCTGGAGTGTCGTCAATCGGGAGGGGGCAGCGGACACTGAAGCTTTCTTT
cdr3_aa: CAWSVVNREGAADTEAFF

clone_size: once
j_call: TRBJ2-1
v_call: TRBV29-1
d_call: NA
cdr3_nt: TGCAGCGTGGGGATCGGGGGCCCCTACAATGAGCAGTTCTTC
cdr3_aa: CSVGIGGPYNEQFF

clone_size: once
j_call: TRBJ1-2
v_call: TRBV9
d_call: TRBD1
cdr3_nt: TGTGCCAGCAGCCCTCGGACAGGGGGGTCGAACTATGGCTACACCTTC
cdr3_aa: CASSPRTGGSNYGYTF

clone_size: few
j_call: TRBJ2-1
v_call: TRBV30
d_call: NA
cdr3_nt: TGTGCCTGGAGATCCGCGGGTGCGGGTGAGCAGTTCTTC
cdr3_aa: CAWRSAGAGEQFF

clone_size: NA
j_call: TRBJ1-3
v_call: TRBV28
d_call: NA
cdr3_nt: TGTGCCAGCTTGACAGGAAGCTCTGGAAACACCATATATTTT
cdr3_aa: CASLTGSSGNTIYF

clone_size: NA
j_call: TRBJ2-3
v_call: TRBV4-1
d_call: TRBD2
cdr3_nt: TGCGCCAGCAGCCAAGATGTAGCGGGAGGCTTCGAAGATACGCAGTATTTT
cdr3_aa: CASSQDVAGGFEDTQYF

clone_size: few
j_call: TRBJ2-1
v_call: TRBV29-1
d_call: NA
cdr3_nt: TGCAGCGGAACCGGGGCTCGAAACAATGAGCAGTTCTTC
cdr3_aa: CSGTGARNNEQFF

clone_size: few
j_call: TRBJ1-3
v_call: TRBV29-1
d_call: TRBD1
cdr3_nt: TGCAGCGGGACAGGGGTTGGCTCTGGAAACACCATATATTTT
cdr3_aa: CSGTGVGSGNTIYF

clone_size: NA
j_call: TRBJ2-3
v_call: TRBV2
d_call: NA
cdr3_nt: TGTGCCAGCTGTGTACCAGATACGCAGTATTTT
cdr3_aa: CASCVPDTQYF